This TCR beta chain comes out of a study of CD8 T cells in Susac syndrome. RNA in amounts of roughly 0.5 to 1 ug was reverse transcribed with random hexamers. An immunoSEQ multiplex PCR amplified TCR beta CDR3 over 54 Vbeta and 13 Jbeta. Each CDR3 protein is one row after TCRdb ran MiXCR on the immunoSEQ multiplex PCR reads. The sample includes under 200,000 distinct CDR3 sequences, 85% to 95% of them seen just once. The V end lost 0 bases, the J end lost 4 bases, and 16 bases lay between the germline ends. Looked up from germline, CDR1 is SGHRS and CDR2 is YFSETQ. The CDR3 loop spans 16 amino acids. Sample: CD8+ T cells from PBMCs. The clonotype comes from a human donor with multiple sclerosis. The chain employs TRBV5-1 and TRBJ1-2; possible D gene TRBD1, 5 bases. CDR3 residues: CASSLVGGTSVYGYTF. The DNA for the CDR3 is TGCGCCAGCAGCTTGGTTGGGGGGACTTCAGTCTATGGCTACACCTTC. The complete variable domain, with remaining parts taken from reference TRBV5-1 and TRBJ1-2, reads KAGVTQTPRYLIKTRGQQVTLSCSPISGHRSVSWYQQTPGQGLQFLFEYFSETQRNKGNFPGRFSGRQFSNSRSEMNVSTLELGDSALYLCASSLVGGTSVYGYTFGSGTRLTVV.